This T cell receptor beta chain emerged from a study of T cell responses to AZD1222 COVID-19 vaccine. Some clones are missing from TCRdb's copy, which holds only in-frame ones; the method was immunoSEQ multiplex PCR. The data contain 100,000 or so clones, approximately 90% of them seen just once; the ten biggest clones take up around 2.8%. Germline assignment: CDR1 MDHEN and CDR2 SYDVKM. The V end was cut by 6 bases, the J end by 4 bases, with 15 bases between. The CDR3 sequence is 15 residues long. This clone was picked up one time. This receptor was obtained from an adult in good health. The specimen was peripheral blood, collected on day 0 of AZD1222 vaccination. The chain combines TRBV28 with TRBJ2-2; D call uncertain. CDR3 nucleotides: TGTGCCAGCAGCCTCCTGGGGATGGGCACCGGGGAGCTGTTTTTT. Amino acids: CASSLLGMGTGELFF. The full variable domain, its missing parts supplied by reference TRBV28 and TRBJ2-2, is DVKVTQSSRYLVKRTGEKVFLECVQDMDHENMFWYRQDPGLGLRLIYFSYDVKMKEKGDIPEGYSVSREKKERFSLILESASTNQTSMYLCASSLLGMGTGELFFGEGSRLTVL.